This T cell receptor beta chain was recorded in a study of T cells in Graves' hyperthyroidism and ophthalmopathy. Study-level results: Using 13 V-J features, a model discriminated ophthalmopathy from stable hyperthyroidism. The model's output predicted ophthalmopathy at a median of about 6.5 months prior to onset.

Trimming cost V 5 bases and J 7 bases, with 12 bases left between them. Germline V gene data show CDR1 as DFQATT and CDR2 as SNEGSKA (reference sequence). The CDR3 has 11 residues. TCR beta CDR3 sequences were amplified from RNA transcripts. During a first-round RT-PCR of the TCR CDR3, the HTBI primer set was used. TCRdb used MiXCR to reprocess the multiplex PCR reads, holding one entry per CDR3 protein. The sample lists 100,000 to 130,000 distinct CDR3 sequences, 15% to 20% occurring once. This clonotype was seen many times. Its antigen is unidentified. Diagnosis of hyperthyroidism was new in patients aged 18 to 65, and its duration was under 2 months.

Material: blood. The rearrangement uses TRBV20-1 and TRBJ2-7; D is tentatively TRBD1 or TRBD2 (5 bases each). The TCR originated in a woman in her 50s with Graves' hyperthyroidism. The CDR3 sequence is CSAPMGREQYF. In DNA, the CDR3 is TGCAGTGCTCCAATGGGACGGGAGCAGTACTTC.